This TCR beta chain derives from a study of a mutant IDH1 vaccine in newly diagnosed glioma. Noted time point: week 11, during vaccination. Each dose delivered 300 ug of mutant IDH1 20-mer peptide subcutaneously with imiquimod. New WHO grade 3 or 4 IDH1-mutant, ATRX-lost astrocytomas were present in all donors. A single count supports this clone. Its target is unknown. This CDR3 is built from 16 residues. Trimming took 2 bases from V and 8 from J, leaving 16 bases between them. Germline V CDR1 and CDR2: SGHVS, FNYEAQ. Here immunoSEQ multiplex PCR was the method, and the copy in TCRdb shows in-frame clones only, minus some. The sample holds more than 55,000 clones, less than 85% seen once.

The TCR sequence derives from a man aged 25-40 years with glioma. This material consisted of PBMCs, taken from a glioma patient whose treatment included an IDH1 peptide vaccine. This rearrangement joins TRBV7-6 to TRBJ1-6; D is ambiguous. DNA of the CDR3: TGTGCCAGCAGCTTAACCCCCGGTAGTCAGGATTCACCCCTCCACTTT. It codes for CASSLTPGSQDSPLHF.